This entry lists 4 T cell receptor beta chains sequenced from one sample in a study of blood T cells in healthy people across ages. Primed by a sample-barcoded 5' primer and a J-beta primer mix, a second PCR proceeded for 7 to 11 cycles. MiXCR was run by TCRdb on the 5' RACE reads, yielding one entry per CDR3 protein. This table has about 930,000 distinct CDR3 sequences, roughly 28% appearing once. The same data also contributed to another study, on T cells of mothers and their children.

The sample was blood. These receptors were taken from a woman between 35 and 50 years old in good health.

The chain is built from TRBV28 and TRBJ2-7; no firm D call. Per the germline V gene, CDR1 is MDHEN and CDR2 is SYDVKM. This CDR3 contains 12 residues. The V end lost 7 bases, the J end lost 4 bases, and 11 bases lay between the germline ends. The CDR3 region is CASIGRSYEQYF. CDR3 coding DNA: TGTGCCAGCATTGGCAGGTCTTACGAGCAGTACTTC. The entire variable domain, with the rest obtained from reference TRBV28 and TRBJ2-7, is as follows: DVKVTQSSRYLVKRTGEKVFLECVQDMDHENMFWYRQDPGLGLRLIYFSYDVKMKEKGDIPEGYSVSREKKERFSLILESASTNQTSMYLCASIGRSYEQYFGPGTRLTVT.

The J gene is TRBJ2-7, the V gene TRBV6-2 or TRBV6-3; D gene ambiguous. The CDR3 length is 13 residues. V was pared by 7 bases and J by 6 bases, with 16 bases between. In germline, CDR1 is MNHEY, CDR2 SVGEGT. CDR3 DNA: TGTGCCAGCACCGTTAGTCCAGCCTCCGAGCAGTACTTC. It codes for CASTVSPASEQYF.

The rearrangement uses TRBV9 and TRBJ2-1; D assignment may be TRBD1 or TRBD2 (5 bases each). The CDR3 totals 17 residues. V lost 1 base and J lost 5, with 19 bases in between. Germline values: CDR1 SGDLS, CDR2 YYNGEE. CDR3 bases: TGTGCCAGCAGCGTAAGCCCCCGAGGGGAGAGAAACAATGAGCAGTTCTTC. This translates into CASSVSPRGERNNEQFF.

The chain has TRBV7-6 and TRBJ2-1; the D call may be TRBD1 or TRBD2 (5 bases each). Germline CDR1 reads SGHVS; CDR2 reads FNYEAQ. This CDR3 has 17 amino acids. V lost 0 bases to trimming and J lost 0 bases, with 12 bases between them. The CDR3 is CASSLALRGRSYNEQFF. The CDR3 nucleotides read TGTGCCAGCAGCTTAGCGTTACGGGGCCGCTCCTACAATGAGCAGTTCTTC.